This T cell receptor beta chain comes out of a study of human T cells and chemical hapten exposure. The time point here: patch test 3, about 24 weeks after DPC sensitization. The treatment here: therapeutic diphenylcyclopropenone sensitization with weekly scalp DPC. TCRdb passed the RACE reads through MiXCR, listing each CDR3 protein once. The sample has approximately 60,000 distinct CDR3 sequences; 9.5% to 11% are singletons. Germline-derived CDR1 and CDR2 are MNHNY and SVGAGI (reference sequence). Losses at the gene ends were 5 bases for V and 6 bases for J; bases not matched to a gene: 7. The CDR3 is 14 amino acids.

The specimen was whole blood, collected in connection with sensitization to the hapten diphenylcyclopropenone (DPC). The receptor comes from a woman in her twenties or thirties with alopecia areata. Some clones in this sample may be carry-over from other donors' samples. The chain has TRBV6-6 and TRBJ2-3, with 8 positions matching TRBD2. CDR3 region: CASSPGLAWDTQYF. The CDR3 DNA is TGTGCCAGCAGTCCCGGACTAGCCTGGGATACGCAGTATTTT.